These 16 T cell receptor beta chains share one sample of origin, sequenced in a study of CD8 T cells in Susac syndrome. RNA in amounts of 0.5 to 1 ug was reverse transcribed with random hexamers. One entry per CDR3 protein results from TCRdb running MiXCR on the immunoSEQ multiplex PCR reads. The repertoire holds 70,000 to 75,000 distinct CDR3 sequences, about 92% seen once, with about 0.14% in the top ten. Input material: CD4+ T cells from PBMCs. The receptors stem from a human donor with Susac syndrome.

This clonotype has only one observation. This sequence joins TRBV5-1 and TRBJ1-6; unclear D gene. V lost 2 bases and J 6 bases, leaving 9 bases between the germline ends. Germline CDR1 SGHRS, CDR2 YFSETQ. This CDR3 has 14 residues. CDR3: CASSFLSGNSPLHF. The CDR3 bases are TGCGCCAGCAGCTTTTTGTCCGGTAATTCACCCCTCCACTTT.

The chain joins TRBV5-1 to TRBJ1-5; D remains unclear. V lost 0 bases, J lost 5 bases, and 9 bases lay in between. Germline loops: CDR1 SGHRS, CDR2 YFSETQ. CDR3 length: 14 residues. CDR3 nucleotides: TGCGCCAGCAGCTTGGCTTGGGGAGATCAGCCCCAGCATTTT. Amino acids: CASSLAWGDQPQHF.

This chain connects TRBV25-1 to TRBJ1-6; no reliable D call. Germline V lookup: CDR1 MGHDK, CDR2 SYGVNS. Trimming stripped 5 bases from V and 6 bases from J, with 8 bases between. The CDR3 spans 13 residues. The CDR3: CASSLNGNSPLHF. The CDR3 DNA reads TGTGCCAGCAGTTTGAATGGTAATTCACCCCTCCACTTT.

The chain employs TRBV5-6 and TRBJ1-2; the match to TRBD1 covers 9 bases. J lost 4 bases, V lost 2 bases, and 9 bases had no gene match. CDR3 length equals 16 residues. The germline CDR1 and CDR2 sequences are SGHDT and YYEEEE. CDR3 nucleotide sequence: TGTGCCAGCAGCTTCGGGACAGGGAACCCCTCCTATGGCTACACCTTC. Protein product: CASSFGTGNPSYGYTF. Full variable domain (remainder filled in from reference TRBV5-6 and TRBJ1-2): DAGVTQSPTHLIKTRGQQVTLRCSPKSGHDTVSWYQQALGQGPQFIFQYYEEEERQRGNFPDRFSGHQFPNYSSELNVNALLLGDSALYLCASSFGTGNPSYGYTFGSGTRLTVV.

The chain joins TRBV6-6 to TRBJ1-1; D might be TRBD1 (5 bases). V lost 2 bases and J 6 bases, leaving 16 bases between the germline ends. Germline V gives CDR1 MNHNY, CDR2 SVGAGI (reference sequence). The CDR3 runs 15 residues. The chain's CDR3 is CASSYPGGPRAEAFF. Written as DNA, the CDR3 is TGTGCCAGCAGTTACCCGGGAGGACCCAGGGCTGAAGCTTTCTTT.

The V gene is TRBV25-1, the J gene TRBJ2-7; D is unclear. The V end lost 6 bases, the J end lost 4 bases, and 7 bases lay between the germline ends. CDR1 is MGHDK, CDR2 SYGVNS, per germline. This CDR3 is built from 11 residues. CDR3 nucleotides: TGTGCCAGCAGGCTCACTTACGAGCAGTACTTC. This translates into CASRLTYEQYF.

CDR3 nucleotide sequence: TGCGCCAGCAGCGTCAGCCCTATCTCTGGAAACACCATATATTTT. Translation: CASSVSPISGNTIYF. The chain carries TRBV5-1 and TRBJ1-3; D not certain. Germline values: CDR1 SGHRS, CDR2 YFSETQ. V lost 4 bases and J lost 0, with 11 bases in between. This CDR3 has 15 residues.

The chain joins TRBV19 to TRBJ2-7; no firm D call. The CDR3 length is 16 residues. The V gene's germline CDR1 is LNHDA and CDR2 SQIVND (reference sequence). Trimming took 3 bases from V and 4 from J, leaving 19 bases between them. CDR3 in amino acids: CASSIYPPGGVYEQYF. The CDR3 region has the DNA TGTGCCAGTAGTATTTACCCCCCCGGTGGGGTTTACGAGCAGTACTTC.

The chain joins TRBV20-1 to TRBJ1-2; tentative D call: TRBD1 (6 bases). The CDR3 extends over 12 amino acids. Germline CDR1 is DFQATT and CDR2 is SNEGSKA (reference sequence). V lost 0 bases, J lost 11 bases, and 13 bases lay in between. CDR3 in amino acids: CSARERGGRYTF. The CDR3 DNA is TGCAGTGCTAGAGAAAGGGGGGGACGGTACACCTTC.

This chain connects TRBV20-1 to TRBJ2-2; a possible D gene is TRBD1 (6 bases). CDR3 length: 14 amino acids. Germline CDR1 DFQATT, CDR2 SNEGSKA (reference sequence). Between the trimmed V and J ends, which lost 0 bases and 4 bases, there was a span of 9 bases. The DNA for the CDR3 is TGCAGTGCTAGAGACGGACAGTTCACCGGGGAGCTGTTTTTT. It encodes CSARDGQFTGELFF.

The V gene is TRBV11-2, the J gene TRBJ1-1; 7 bases align to TRBD1. Looked up from germline, CDR1 is SGHAT and CDR2 is FQNNGV. CDR3 length equals 15 residues. With V trimmed by 3 bases and J by 5 bases, 9 bases remained unmatched. CDR3 sequence reads: CASSLYQGGKTEAFF. The CDR3 bases are TGTGCCAGCAGCTTGTATCAGGGGGGAAAGACTGAAGCTTTCTTT. Full variable domain (outside the CDR3, taken from reference TRBV11-2 and TRBJ1-1): EAGVAQSPRYKIIEKRQSVAFWCNPISGHATLYWYQQILGQGPKLLIQFQNNGVVDDSQLPKDRFSAERLKGVDSTLKIQPAKLEDSAVYLCASSLYQGGKTEAFFGQGTRLTVV.

The rearrangement links TRBV2 to TRBJ1-2, with 9 bases lining up with TRBD1. V lost 8 bases to trimming and J lost 7 bases; unmatched junction nucleotides: 8. Germline CDR1 and CDR2: SNHLY and FYNNEI. This CDR3 is 13 amino acids long. CDR3 nucleotide sequence: TGTGCCAGCTCGGACAGGGGCAGGGTTGGCTACACCTTC. Its protein product is CASSDRGRVGYTF.

For this clonotype: The junction differs from germline at one of its ends, possibly a read error. The gene calls are TRBV11-2 and TRBJ2-7; unclear D gene. CDR1 is SGHAT and CDR2 is FQNNGV in the germline V gene. The length of the CDR3 is 11 residues. The CDR3 bases are TGTGCCAGCAGCTCCGGACCTGTACCAAACTTC. It specifies CASSSGPVPNF.

The chain links TRBV2 to TRBJ1-4, with a possible D match to TRBD1 (5 bases). Trimming left V 2 bases short and J 8 bases short, with 15 bases between. CDR3 length: 15 amino acids. Germline assignment: CDR1 SNHLY and CDR2 FYNNEI. CDR3 bases: TGTGCCAGCAGTGAAAAAAACCAGGGAAACGAAAAACTGTTTTTT. Its protein product is CASSEKNQGNEKLFF.

The chain uses TRBV6-5 and TRBJ1-2, with 8 positions matching TRBD1. Germline lookup yields CDR1 MNHEY and CDR2 SVGAGI. The V and J ends lost 7 bases and 9 bases, in that order; junction bases with no gene match: 7. The length of the CDR3 is 12 residues. The CDR3 bases are TGTGCCAGCAACCAAGGGACAGGCCGCTACACCTTC. Protein: CASNQGTGRYTF.

The chain recombines TRBV6-2 or TRBV6-3 with TRBJ2-5; no clear D gene. V lost 5 bases and J lost 2, with 9 bases in between. The CDR3 spans 13 residues. Germline V CDR1 and CDR2: MNHEY, SVGEGT. The CDR3 here is CASSRWAQETQYF. DNA for the CDR3: TGTGCCAGCAGTCGTTGGGCTCAAGAGACCCAGTACTTC.